The 29 T cell receptor beta chains given below trace back to one sample, sequenced in a study of T-cell reconstitution after alpha-beta-depleted transplantation in children. During its preparation, the TCRbeta library received unique molecular identifiers. Each CDR3 protein is one row after TCRdb ran MiXCR on the PCR reads. The data hold some 310,000 distinct CDR3 sequences, with approximately 23% observed a single time. Sequenced material: PBMCs, mostly from graft donor cells, taken 180 days after TCRalphabeta/CD19-depleted stem cell transplant. The receptors shown here come from a male patient aged 5 to 17 who had a stem cell transplant for acute lymphoblastic leukemia, so the T cells may come from the graft donor.

This clonotype was detected only a few times. V and J are TRBV29-1 and TRBJ2-2, with D perhaps matching TRBD1 (5 bases). V was pared by 6 bases and J by 6 bases, with 11 bases between. Germline V CDR1 and CDR2: SQVTM, ANQGSEA. The CDR3 sequence is 12 residues long. Here the CDR3 DNA reads TGCAGCGTGGAAACAGGCGCCGGGGAGCTGTTTTTT. Encoded protein: CSVETGAGELFF.

There are a few counts of this clonotype. The chain joins TRBV4-2 to TRBJ2-3; D is unclear. Trimming shortened V by 0 bases and J by 2 bases, and 3 bases separated the two germline ends. This CDR3 has 13 residues. The V gene's germline CDR1 is LGHNA and CDR2 YNFKEQ. The CDR3 DNA reads as TGTGCCAGCAGCCAAGAATTCACAGATACGCAGTATTTT. Its protein is CASSQEFTDTQYF.

This clonotype was detected ten times or more. The chain combines TRBV5-1 with TRBJ2-5; D gene unclear. CDR3 length: 12 residues. V lost 4 bases and J 5 bases, leaving 9 bases between the germline ends. Germline-derived CDR1 and CDR2 are SGHRS and YFSETQ. Written as DNA, the CDR3 is TGCGCCAGCAGCCCCCTGAGGGAGACCCAGTACTTC. Its translation is CASSPLRETQYF.

The V gene is TRBV24-1, the J gene TRBJ2-4, with no clear D. V dropped 3 bases and J dropped 7 bases, with 9 bases sitting between them. Germline CDR1 and CDR2: KGHDR and SFDVKD. CDR3 size: 13 residues. The chain's CDR3 is CATSDTIENIQYF. In nucleotides, the CDR3 is TGTGCCACCAGTGATACTATCGAGAACATTCAGTACTTC.

The table lists this clonotype with a few counts. This chain joins TRBV25-1 and TRBJ2-1, with 7 bases lining up with TRBD1. CDR1 is MGHDK and CDR2 is SYGVNS in the germline V gene. This CDR3 region has 16 residues. V shed 2 bases, J shed 0 bases, and the junction held 4 bases outside the gene matches. This chain's CDR3 is CASSEIGTASYNEQFF. The DNA of the CDR3 is TGTGCCAGCAGTGAAATCGGGACAGCCTCCTACAATGAGCAGTTCTTC.

The genes are TRBV7-2 and TRBJ2-3; D remains unclear. This CDR3 is built from 14 residues. V lost 1 base, J lost 8 bases, and 13 bases lay in between. Germline CDR1 SGHTA, CDR2 FQGNSA. The CDR3 region has the DNA TGTGCCAGCAGCTTAGTCATTAGATCAGCTACGCAGTATTTT. This translates into CASSLVIRSATQYF.

This clonotype was seen a handful of times. The chain employs TRBV5-1 and TRBJ2-2; D might be TRBD2 (6 bases). This CDR3 has 16 residues. CDR1 SGHRS and CDR2 YFSETQ come from the germline V gene. Trimming pared 4 bases from V and 7 bases from J, leaving 20 bases between. CDR3 in DNA: TGCGCCAGCAGCGTCCCCGGGACTCTTGAGGACGGGGAGCTGTTTTTT. Translating it yields CASSVPGTLEDGELFF. Based on the CDR3 plus reference TRBV5-1 and TRBJ2-2, the full variable domain is KAGVTQTPRYLIKTRGQQVTLSCSPISGHRSVSWYQQTPGQGLQFLFEYFSETQRNKGNFPGRFSGRQFSNSRSEMNVSTLELGDSALYLCASSVPGTLEDGELFFGEGSRLTVL.

This clonotype was counted ten times or more. The rearrangement joins TRBV5-1 to TRBJ1-2; 8 bases align to TRBD1. V dropped 6 bases and J dropped 8; count of bases not matched to a gene: 6. Per the germline V gene, CDR1 is SGHRS and CDR2 is YFSETQ. The CDR3 is made up of 12 amino acids. CDR3 sequence reads: CASTGTGRGYTF. CDR3 in DNA: TGCGCCAGCACCGGGACAGGACGCGGCTACACCTTC. Full variable domain (missing parts from reference TRBV5-1 and TRBJ1-2): KAGVTQTPRYLIKTRGQQVTLSCSPISGHRSVSWYQQTPGQGLQFLFEYFSETQRNKGNFPGRFSGRQFSNSRSEMNVSTLELGDSALYLCASTGTGRGYTFGSGTRLTVV.

The rearrangement uses TRBV3-1 and TRBJ2-2, with D perhaps matching TRBD2 (5 bases). Trimming took off 2 bases at V and 0 bases at J, with 10 bases between the two ends. The CDR3 is made up of 16 amino acids. Germline V lookup: CDR1 LGHDT, CDR2 YNNKEL (reference sequence). The CDR3 nucleotides read TGTGCCAGCAGCCAAATTGACGGGACGAACACCGGGGAGCTGTTTTTT. Translation: CASSQIDGTNTGELFF.

The chain links TRBV6-5 to TRBJ2-1, with a possible D match to TRBD2 (6 bases). The CDR3 covers 15 residues. The V gene lost 2 bases and the J gene lost 6 bases, with 14 bases spanning the gap. CDR1 and CDR2 (germline): MNHEY, SVGAGI. In DNA, the CDR3 is TGTGCCAGCAGTTACGCCTTTGGGGAGGTCAATGAGCAGTTCTTC. Translating it yields CASSYAFGEVNEQFF.

CDR3 nucleotide sequence: TGTGCCAGCAGCGTAGGTACGGGAGTAATTGGGAATGAGCAGTTCTTC. Protein: CASSVGTGVIGNEQFF. This chain connects TRBV9 to TRBJ2-1; a possible D gene is TRBD2 (6 bases). V lost 0 bases, J lost 7 bases, and 17 bases lay in between. Germline values: CDR1 SGDLS, CDR2 YYNGEE. This CDR3 spans 16 amino acids.

The J gene is TRBJ2-7, the V gene TRBV10-2; 8 bases line up with TRBD1. Unmatched junction bases numbered 1, after V lost 6 bases and J lost 3 bases. The CDR3 spans 12 residues. Germline V lookup: CDR1 WSHSY, CDR2 SAAADI. The CDR3 is CASRDRGYEQYF. CDR3 DNA: TGCGCCAGCAGAGACAGGGGCTACGAGCAGTACTTC.

This clonotype came up a few times. J is TRBJ2-4 and V is TRBV7-9; 11 bases fit TRBD2. Losses at the gene ends were 4 bases for V and 8 bases for J; bases not matched to a gene: 7. This CDR3 is built from 15 residues. Germline loops: CDR1 SEHNR, CDR2 FQNEAQ (reference sequence). The CDR3 bases are TGTGCCAGCAGCTACAAGACTAGCGGGACGGACATTCAGTACTTC. It yields the protein CASSYKTSGTDIQYF.

This chain connects TRBV29-1 to TRBJ2-1; TRBD2 aligns across 10 bases. Trimming took 5 bases from V and 1 from J; bases not matched to a gene: 11. The CDR3 extends over 17 amino acids. Germline V gene sequence: CDR1 SQVTM, CDR2 ANQGSEA. The CDR3 bases are TGCAGCGTTACTCTAGCGGGAGTTACGGGGTCCTACAATGAGCAGTTCTTC. It yields the protein CSVTLAGVTGSYNEQFF.

This sequence joins TRBV24-1 and TRBJ2-3, with 8 nucleotides matching TRBD2. The CDR3 extends over 15 amino acids. Germline loops: CDR1 KGHDR, CDR2 SFDVKD. The V gene end was trimmed by 5 bases and the J gene end by 4 bases; junction bases not matched to a gene: 7. The CDR3 sequence is CATSGQAGESDTQYF. The CDR3 nucleotides read TGTGCCACCAGTGGTCAAGCGGGAGAGTCAGATACGCAGTATTTT.

This clonotype turned up a few times. The chain carries TRBV7-3 and TRBJ2-1; possible D gene TRBD1, 6 bases. Deletions cut 5 bases from V and 7 bases from J, with 24 bases between. There are 17 residues in the CDR3. Per germline, CDR1 SGHTA and CDR2 FQGTGA. CDR3 coding DNA: TGTGCCAGCAGCCCCTCCCCACAGTTGGGGGCGCGTAATGAGCAGTTCTTC. Protein sequence: CASSPSPQLGARNEQFF.

There are a few counts of this clonotype. The CDR3 DNA reads as TGCGCCAGCAGCTCCCGGACGGACTTGGGGTCACCCCTCCACTTT. This codes for CASSSRTDLGSPLHF. This chain joins TRBV5-1 and TRBJ1-6; D gene uncertain. Trimming left V 3 bases short and J 10 bases short, with 17 bases between. Germline V gene sequence: CDR1 SGHRS, CDR2 YFSETQ. The CDR3 spans 15 residues.

The CDR3 region is CSVAVDSANYGYTF. CDR3 DNA: TGCAGCGTTGCAGTTGACAGTGCTAACTATGGCTACACCTTC. The V gene is TRBV29-1, the J gene TRBJ1-2, with D maybe TRBD1 (5 bases). This CDR3 contains 14 residues. Germline values: CDR1 SQVTM, CDR2 ANQGSEA. With 4 bases removed from V and 0 bases from J, the gap between germline ends came to 12 bases.

Only a few counts were recorded for this clonotype. The chain links TRBV6-7 to TRBJ2-1; 9 nucleotides agree with TRBD1. Being an ORF, TRBV6-7 has a function that is uncertain. CDR3 length: 20 amino acids. The trim removed 0 bases at V and 0 bases at J, leaving 12 bases unmatched. The CDR3 loop reads CASSYSSGDRVKSSYNEQFF. The CDR3 nucleotides are TGTGCCAGCAGTTACTCGAGCGGGGACAGGGTAAAAAGCTCCTACAATGAGCAGTTCTTC.

The J gene is TRBJ1-6, the V gene TRBV3-1; D unclear. Germline CDR1 and CDR2: LGHDT and YNNKEL (reference sequence). This CDR3 is built from 13 residues. Trimming stripped 0 bases from V and 10 bases from J, with 7 bases between. The CDR3 loop reads CASSQELVSPLHF. CDR3 nucleotide sequence: TGTGCCAGCAGCCAAGAACTCGTGTCACCCCTCCACTTT.

This clonotype has just a few counts. The chain recombines TRBV21-1 with TRBJ2-7. TRBV21-1 is flagged as a pseudogene. CDR3 length equals 13 residues. The CDR3 coding sequence is TGTGCCAGCACTAGGACCGGCCTCTACGAGCAGTACTTC. Translation gives CASTRTGLYEQYF.

This chain links TRBV20-1 with TRBJ1-6, with 8 bases lining up with TRBD1. This CDR3 comprises 16 residues. Looked up from germline, CDR1 is DFQATT and CDR2 is SNEGSKA (reference sequence). The J segment lost 9 bases and the V segment lost 0 bases, leaving 10 bases of the junction unmatched. The CDR3 sequence is CSARDQDRVRASPLHF. The DNA for the CDR3 is TGCAGTGCTAGAGATCAGGACAGGGTTAGGGCTTCACCCCTCCACTTT.

The chain has TRBV20-1 and TRBJ2-5; 14 nucleotides match TRBD2. From germline, CDR1 is DFQATT and CDR2 SNEGSKA (reference sequence). The trim removed 6 bases at V and 2 bases at J, leaving 8 bases unmatched. CDR3 size: 16 residues. The CDR3 region is CSARLAGGYLQETQYF. The CDR3, as DNA: TGCAGTGCCAGACTAGCGGGAGGGTACTTACAAGAGACCCAGTACTTC.

This clonotype was counted a few times. This sequence joins TRBV7-9 and TRBJ1-5; D call uncertain. Germline CDR1 and CDR2: SEHNR and FQNEAQ (reference sequence). Trimming took off 0 bases at V and 3 bases at J, with 9 bases between the two ends. The CDR3 has 15 amino acids. DNA for the CDR3: TGTGCCAGCAGCTTAGCCACGGGCCCCAATCAGCCCCAGCATTTT. Amino acids: CASSLATGPNQPQHF.

The rearrangement uses TRBV2 and TRBJ2-7, with 10 bases aligning to TRBD1. Germline V CDR1 and CDR2: SNHLY, FYNNEI. V shed 4 bases and J 6 bases; nucleotides not matched to a gene: 6. The length of the CDR3 is 14 residues. The CDR3 coding sequence is TGTGCCAGCAGTGCAGAAGGGACAGGGGCCGAGCAGTACTTC. Protein: CASSAEGTGAEQYF.

The V gene is TRBV9, the J gene TRBJ2-5, with D perhaps matching TRBD2 (5 bases). Trimming took off 3 bases at V and 7 bases at J, with 7 bases between the two ends. CDR1 is SGDLS, CDR2 YYNGEE, per germline. The CDR3 is 11 amino acids. CDR3: CASSGSGTQYF. In nucleotides, the CDR3 is TGTGCCAGCAGCGGGAGCGGGACCCAGTACTTC. The whole variable domain, filled in from reference TRBV9 and TRBJ2-5, reads DSGVTQTPKHLITATGQRVTLRCSPRSGDLSVYWYQQSLDQGLQFLIQYYNGEERAKGNILERFSAQQFPDLHSELNLSSLELGDSALYFCASSGSGTQYFGPGTRLLVL.

This clonotype occurred a few times. The chain recombines TRBV9 with TRBJ1-4; no definite D call. Trimming removed 0 bases at V and 5 bases at J, with 11 bases between. Germline-derived CDR1 and CDR2 are SGDLS and YYNGEE. This CDR3 has 15 amino acids. CDR3: CASSVDGGFNEKLFF. The CDR3 coding sequence is TGTGCCAGCAGCGTAGATGGAGGGTTCAATGAAAAACTGTTTTTT.

This clonotype was counted only a few times. CDR3 loop: CASSLRQGRPYEQYF. Here the CDR3 DNA reads TGCGCCAGCAGCTTGCGGCAGGGGCGTCCCTACGAGCAGTACTTC. The rearrangement joins TRBV5-1 to TRBJ2-7; perhaps TRBD1 as D (6 bases). This CDR3 spans 15 amino acids. V was clipped by 1 base and J by 2 bases, with 13 bases between them. Germline V CDR1 and CDR2: SGHRS, YFSETQ. Full variable domain (missing parts from reference TRBV5-1 and TRBJ2-7): KAGVTQTPRYLIKTRGQQVTLSCSPISGHRSVSWYQQTPGQGLQFLFEYFSETQRNKGNFPGRFSGRQFSNSRSEMNVSTLELGDSALYLCASSLRQGRPYEQYFGPGTRLTVT.

CDR3 sequence reads: CASSVIAGAIGELFF. CDR3 coding DNA: TGTGCCAGCAGCGTTATAGCGGGAGCTATCGGGGAGCTGTTTTTT. This chain joins TRBV6-1 and TRBJ2-2; 9 bases align to TRBD2. This CDR3 is 15 amino acids long. Germline CDR1 reads MNHNS; CDR2 reads SASEGT. Losses at the gene ends were 6 bases for V and 7 bases for J; bases not matched to a gene: 9.